The rows below give T cell receptor beta chains drawn from one sample of a study of cytomegalovirus exposure and HLA in healthy donors. Generated by immunoSEQ multiplex PCR, the TCRdb table keeps only in-frame clones and is missing some. There are hundreds of thousands of clones in the sample; 82% occur only once, and around 6% lies in the top ten. The sequencing sample was made of PBMCs. These receptors were taken from a man aged 40-50 years in good health and CMV-seropositive. CDR3s include the opening cysteine and the closing phenylalanine or tryptophan. A D gene is named only where the DNA matches it firmly. Rows give clone size only sometimes, using once, few, many, or a class for an expanded clone.

j_call v_call clone_size d_call cdr3_nt cdr3_aa
TRBJ2-5 TRBV18 - - TGTGCCAGCTCACCAACGACAGGTCAAGAGACCCAGTACTTC CASSPTTGQETQYF
TRBJ2-5 TRBV7-9 - TRBD2 TGTGCCAGCAGCTTAGCGGTTGGGACTAGCGATAAAGAGACCCAGTACTTC CASSLAVGTSDKETQYF
TRBJ1-1 TRBV21-1 - - TGTGCCAGCAGTTTCCGGGACAGACTCACTGAAGCTTTCTTT CASSFRDRLTEAFF
TRBJ2-2 TRBV7-6 - TRBD2 TGTGCCAGCAGCTTAGCTAGCGGGGCCGGGGAGCTGTTTTTT CASSLASGAGELFF
TRBJ1-3 TRBV2 once - TGTGCCAGCAGTGGTGCCGGCGCGACGGGGAACACCATATATTTT CASSGAGATGNTIYF
TRBJ2-2 TRBV18 - - TGTGCCAGCCGCCCCGGGACTGCCAACACCGGGGAGCTGTTTTTT CASRPGTANTGELFF
TRBJ1-1 TRBV6-1 - TRBD1 TGTGCCAGCAGGACCGGGACAGGGGAAAGCACTGAAGCTTTCTTT CASRTGTGESTEAFF
TRBJ2-4 TRBV19 few - TGTGCCAGTAGGACAGTTGGGGCAAACATTCAGTACTTC CASRTVGANIQYF
TRBJ2-1 TRBV6-5 - - TGTGCCAGCAGTTTGGACTCCCCCTACAATGAGCAGTTCTTC CASSLDSPYNEQFF
TRBJ2-3 TRBV5-1 - TRBD1 TGCGCCAGCAGCTTGGAGGGGGCGCGCGGGACAGATACGCAGTATTTT CASSLEGARGTDTQYF
TRBJ1-1 TRBV19 - - TGTGCCAGTAGTATAGATCGGCGGGAGAACACTGAAGCTTTCTTT CASSIDRRENTEAFF
TRBJ1-1 TRBV29-1 - TRBD1 TGCAGCGCCGCGGGACAGGGAGGAACTGAAGCTTTCTTT CSAAGQGGTEAFF
TRBJ1-2 TRBV29-1 - - TGCAGCGTTGAAGATCTTCAGGGTAACTATGGCTACACCTTC CSVEDLQGNYGYTF
TRBJ2-6 TRBV4-1 - - TGCGCCAGCAGCCAAGACAGGGGAGTCTCTGGGGCCAACGTCCTGACTTTC CASSQDRGVSGANVLTF
TRBJ2-7 TRBV11-1 - TRBD1 TGTGCCAGCAGCTTCGGACAGGGGGCCTCCTACGAGCAGTACTTC CASSFGQGASYEQYF
TRBJ2-1 TRBV7-3 - TRBD2 TGTGCCAGCAGTTTCACGACTAGCGGGAGATCCTACAATGAGCAGTTCTTC CASSFTTSGRSYNEQFF
TRBJ1-3 TRBV4-1 - TRBD1 TGCGCCAGCAGCCTCGGGACAGGGAGTGGAAACACCATATATTTT CASSLGTGSGNTIYF
TRBJ2-7 TRBV5-1 - - TGCGCCAGCAGCTTGGCAGGGGAGGGTTACGAGCAGTACTTC CASSLAGEGYEQYF
TRBJ2-7 TRBV5-1 - - TGCGCCAGCAGCTTGACTCCGACCTACGAGCAGTACTTC CASSLTPTYEQYF
TRBJ1-5 TRBV27 - TRBD1 TGTGCCAGCAAACCGGGGACAGGGCAGCCCCAGCATTTT CASKPGTGQPQHF
TRBJ2-1 TRBV5-1 few TRBD2 TGCGCCAGCAGCTTGGATGCGGGAGGGCCTCAAAATGAGCAGTTCTTC CASSLDAGGPQNEQFF
TRBJ2-1 TRBV5-1 - - TGCGCCAGCAGCTTATCCACAGGGATTTATAACAATGAGCAGTTCTTC CASSLSTGIYNNEQFF
TRBJ1-2 TRBV6-1 - TRBD1 TGTGCCAGCAGACCCCAGGGGGACTTTGAGGGCTACACCTTC CASRPQGDFEGYTF
TRBJ2-5 TRBV6-6 - - TGTGCCAGCAGTTACTCGGGGGGACACCAAGAGACCCAGTACTTC CASSYSGGHQETQYF
TRBJ2-3 TRBV27 - TRBD2 TGTGCCAGCAAGGGACTAGCCCACACAGATACGCAGTATTTT CASKGLAHTDTQYF
TRBJ2-7 TRBV5-1 once TRBD2 TGCGCCAGCAGCCCTTGGACTAGCGGGAGGTGGTACGAGCAGTACTTC CASSPWTSGRWYEQYF
TRBJ2-7 TRBV19 - TRBD1 TGTGCCAGTAGTTACCCGGGACAGGGCTACGAGCAGTACTTC CASSYPGQGYEQYF
TRBJ2-3 TRBV9 - TRBD2 TGTGCCAGCAGCGTAGCAGCGGGAGAATCAGATACGCAGTATTTT CASSVAAGESDTQYF